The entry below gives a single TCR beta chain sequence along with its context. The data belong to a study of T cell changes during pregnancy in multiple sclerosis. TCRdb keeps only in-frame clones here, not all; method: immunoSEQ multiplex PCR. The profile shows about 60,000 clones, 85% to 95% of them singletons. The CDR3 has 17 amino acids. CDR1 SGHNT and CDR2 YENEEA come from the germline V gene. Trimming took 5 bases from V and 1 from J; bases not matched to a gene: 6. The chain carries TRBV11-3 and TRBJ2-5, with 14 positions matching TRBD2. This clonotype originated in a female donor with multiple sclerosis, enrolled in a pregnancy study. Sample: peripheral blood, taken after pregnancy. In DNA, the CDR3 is TGTGCCAGCAGCCCGCGGACTAGCGGGGGGTTCCAAGAGACCCAGTACTTC. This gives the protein CASSPRTSGGFQETQYF.